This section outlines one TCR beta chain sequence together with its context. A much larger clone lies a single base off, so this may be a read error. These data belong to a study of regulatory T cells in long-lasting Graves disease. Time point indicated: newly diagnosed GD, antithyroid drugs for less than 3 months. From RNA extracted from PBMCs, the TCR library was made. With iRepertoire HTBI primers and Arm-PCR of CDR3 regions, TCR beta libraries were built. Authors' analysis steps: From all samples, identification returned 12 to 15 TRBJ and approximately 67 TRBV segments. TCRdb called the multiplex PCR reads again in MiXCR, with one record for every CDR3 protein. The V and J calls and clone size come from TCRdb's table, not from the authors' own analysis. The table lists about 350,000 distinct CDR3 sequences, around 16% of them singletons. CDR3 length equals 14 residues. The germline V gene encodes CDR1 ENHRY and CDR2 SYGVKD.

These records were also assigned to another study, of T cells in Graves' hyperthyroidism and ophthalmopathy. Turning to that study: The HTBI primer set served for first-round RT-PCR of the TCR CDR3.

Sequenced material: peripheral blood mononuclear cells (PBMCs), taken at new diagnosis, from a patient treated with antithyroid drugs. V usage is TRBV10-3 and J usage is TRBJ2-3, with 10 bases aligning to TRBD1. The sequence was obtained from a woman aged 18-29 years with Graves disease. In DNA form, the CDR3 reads TGTGCCATCAGTGGGACAGGGGGAACAGAAACGCAGTATTTT. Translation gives CAISGTGGTETQYF.